These 17 T cell receptor beta chains came from one sample sequenced in a study of cytotoxic CD8 clonotypes in ibrutinib-treated CLL. Clones were sequenced by immunoSEQ multiplex PCR, and TCRdb holds only the in-frame ones, with some missing. This repertoire shows 150,000 to 200,000 clones, around 84% found once; its top ten account for approximately 2%. Sequenced material: PBMCs, taken after 12 months of ibrutinib treatment. The receptors shown here come from a human donor with chronic lymphocytic leukemia.

The CDR3 coding sequence is TGTGCCAGCAGCCCCCCCCAGGCGTGGGGCTACACCTTC. This sequence encodes CASSPPQAWGYTF. The rearrangement links TRBV7-2 to TRBJ1-2; D ambiguous. The V gene lost 5 bases and the J gene lost 8 bases, with 15 bases spanning the gap. CDR3 length: 13 amino acids. Germline V gene lookup returns CDR1 SGHTA and CDR2 FQGNSA.

This sequence joins TRBV5-5 and TRBJ2-7; 12 bases are shared with TRBD1. Germline assignment: CDR1 SGHKS and CDR2 YYEKEE (reference sequence). Unmatched junction bases numbered 16, after V lost 3 bases and J lost 0 bases. This CDR3 comprises 20 residues. The CDR3: CASSWPFTGQGASSSYEQYF. In DNA form, the CDR3 reads TGTGCCAGCAGCTGGCCATTCACGGGACAGGGGGCATCCAGCTCCTACGAGCAGTACTTC.

The chain uses TRBV2 and TRBJ2-4; TRBD1 agrees at 11 bases. The germline V gene encodes CDR1 SNHLY and CDR2 FYNNEI. This CDR3 has 13 amino acids. V shed 6 bases and J 7 bases; nucleotides not matched to a gene: 2. The CDR3 reads CASRDRGPNIQYF. CDR3 coding DNA: TGTGCCAGCAGGGACAGGGGGCCGAACATTCAGTACTTC.

CDR3 loop: CASSPLGNTIYF. CDR3 nucleotide sequence: TGTGCCAGCAGTCCCCTTGGAAACACCATATATTTT. This sequence joins TRBV28 and TRBJ1-3; D not certain. Per germline, CDR1 MDHEN and CDR2 SYDVKM. The V and J ends lost 5 bases and 3 bases respectively, with 5 bases between them. CDR3 length: 12 residues.

J is TRBJ2-1 and V is TRBV7-2; TRBD2 agrees at 11 bases. Germline CDR1 is SGHTA and CDR2 is FQGNSA. Trimming at V came to 3 bases and at J to 9 bases, leaving 7 bases not matched to a gene. The CDR3 runs 15 residues. The CDR3: CASSLFSGGEGEQFF. The CDR3 nucleotides are TGTGCCAGCAGCTTGTTTAGCGGGGGGGAGGGTGAGCAGTTCTTC.

V and J are TRBV2 and TRBJ2-1, with 15 bases lining up with TRBD2. The J segment lost 9 bases and the V segment lost 3 bases, leaving 3 bases of the junction unmatched. The V gene's germline CDR1 is SNHLY and CDR2 FYNNEI. The CDR3 runs 15 residues. CDR3 DNA sequence: TGTGCCAGCAGTGAGGGACTAGCGGGGGGTGGTGAGCAGTTCTTC. Translated: CASSEGLAGGGEQFF.

This chain links TRBV11-1 with TRBJ1-6, with 9 bases lining up with TRBD1. The germline gives CDR1 SGHAT, CDR2 FQDESV (reference sequence). The V and J ends lost 4 bases and 0 bases, in that order; junction bases with no gene match: 7. CDR3 length: 18 amino acids. In DNA form, the CDR3 reads TGTGCCAGCAGCTCGGGACAGGGCCGGAGCTCCTATAATTCACCCCTCCACTTT. Translated: CASSSGQGRSSYNSPLHF.

The chain employs TRBV5-4 and TRBJ2-1, with D perhaps matching TRBD2 (5 bases). This CDR3 comprises 12 residues. The V end was cut by 2 bases, the J end by 9 bases, with 9 bases between. Germline V gene data show CDR1 as SGHNT and CDR2 as YYREEE (reference sequence). This CDR3 reads CASSFGLLEQFF. The CDR3 DNA reads as TGTGCCAGCAGCTTCGGACTCCTTGAGCAGTTCTTC.

V and J are TRBV28 and TRBJ2-5, with 10 bases lining up with TRBD1. Per the germline V gene, CDR1 is MDHEN and CDR2 is SYDVKM. V shed 10 bases and J 5 bases; nucleotides not matched to a gene: 7. The CDR3 runs to 13 residues. The CDR3 nucleotides read TGTGCCACCTCGGGACAGGGGAGGGAGACCCAGTACTTC. This gives the protein CATSGQGRETQYF.

The chain couples TRBV5-8 to TRBJ2-3; D unclear. The CDR3 extends over 13 amino acids. Trimming stripped 1 base from V and 3 bases from J, with 6 bases between. Germline V CDR1 and CDR2: SGHTS, YDEGEE. CDR3 amino acids: CASSLSGTDTQYF. CDR3 nucleotide sequence: TGTGCCAGCAGCTTGTCCGGGACAGATACGCAGTATTTT.

The genes are TRBV7-9 and TRBJ2-7, with TRBD1 identical over 9 bases. Per the germline V gene, CDR1 is SEHNR and CDR2 is FQNEAQ (reference sequence). The CDR3 loop spans 16 amino acids. J was trimmed by 2 bases and V by 5 bases; bases with no gene match: 10. CDR3 coding DNA: TGTGCCAGCAGCCAAAATAGGGGACAGGGAACCTACGAGCAGTACTTC. Residues: CASSQNRGQGTYEQYF.

The rearrangement uses TRBV5-5 and TRBJ1-1; D call uncertain. Germline CDR1 is SGHKS and CDR2 is YYEKEE (reference sequence). The CDR3 has 12 amino acids. Trimming pared 3 bases from V and 6 bases from J, leaving 9 bases between. CDR3 nucleotide sequence: TGTGCCAGCAGCTACCAGTACCCTGAAGCTTTCTTT. Amino acids: CASSYQYPEAFF.

CDR3 in amino acids: CASSLTGGSYNEQFF. The CDR3 region has the DNA TGTGCCAGCAGCTTAACAGGTGGGTCCTACAATGAGCAGTTCTTC. The chain employs TRBV7-3 and TRBJ2-1; D is uncertain. Germline CDR1 and CDR2: SGHTA and FQGTGA. The V gene lost 0 bases and the J gene lost 1 base, with 7 bases spanning the gap. This CDR3 has 15 amino acids. Full variable domain (remainder filled in from reference TRBV7-3 and TRBJ2-1): GAGVSQTPSNKVTEKGKYVELRCDPISGHTALYWYRQSLGQGPEFLIYFQGTGAADDSGLPNDRFFAVRPEGSVSTLKIQRTERGDSAVYLCASSLTGGSYNEQFFGPGTRLTVL.

This clone was picked up one time. The V call is TRBV7-2, the J call TRBJ1-1, with 7 positions matching TRBD1. Germline-derived CDR1 and CDR2 are SGHTA and FQGNSA. This CDR3 contains 13 residues. V trimming: 3 bases; J trimming: 6 bases; junction bases outside the gene matches: 4. As DNA, the CDR3 is TGTGCCAGCAGCTTCGAGGGGGCCGCTGAAGCTTTCTTT. It codes for CASSFEGAAEAFF.

The V and J genes are TRBV7-8 and TRBJ1-1; no definite D call. The CDR3 spans 14 residues. Germline CDR1 SGHVS, CDR2 FQNEAQ. Between the trimmed V and J ends, which lost 4 bases and 0 bases, there was a span of 9 bases. This chain's CDR3 is CASSYPAMNTEAFF. CDR3 DNA sequence: TGTGCCAGCAGCTATCCCGCGATGAACACTGAAGCTTTCTTT.

CDR3 region: CASSPTTKDTQYF. CDR3 DNA: TGTGCCAGCAGCCCTACAACTAAGGATACGCAGTATTTT. The genes are TRBV7-2 and TRBJ2-3; D uncertain. The CDR3 consists of 13 residues. Trimming left V 5 bases short and J 6 bases short, with 12 bases between. CDR1 and CDR2 from the germline V gene are SGHTA and FQGNSA.

This chain connects TRBV9 to TRBJ2-7, with TRBD2 matching 7 bases. Germline V lookup: CDR1 SGDLS, CDR2 YYNGEE. The V segment lost 0 bases and the J segment 1 base; nucleotides outside the gene matches: 10. CDR3 length: 17 residues. This CDR3 reads CASSVESARGVSYEQYF. The CDR3 bases are TGTGCCAGCAGCGTAGAATCCGCACGGGGGGTTTCCTACGAGCAGTACTTC.